Below, 29 T cell receptor beta chains from the same sample are listed, as sequenced in a study of blood T cell repertoires in COVID-19. The method was immunoSEQ multiplex PCR; TCRdb's version includes in-frame clones alone and lacks a portion of them. The sample includes 110,000 or so clones, over 70% of them seen just once. Material for sequencing was peripheral blood. These receptors were taken from a man aged 45-65 years with acute or convalescent COVID-19.

This chain uses TRBV20-1 with TRBJ2-1, with 8 bases matching TRBD2. Germline V gene sequence: CDR1 DFQATT, CDR2 SNEGSKA (reference sequence). This CDR3 has 15 residues. The ends lost 3 bases at V and 2 bases at J; junction bases unmatched: 6. This CDR3 is CSASLTSETYNEQFF. The CDR3 DNA sequence: TGCAGTGCTAGTTTGACTAGCGAGACCTACAATGAGCAGTTCTTC.

The V gene is TRBV2, the J gene TRBJ2-1, with D uncertain. V was trimmed by 6 bases and J by 3 bases, leaving 12 bases between them. There are 14 residues in the CDR3. In germline, CDR1 is SNHLY, CDR2 FYNNEI. CDR3: CASSRVYRYNEQFF. CDR3 DNA sequence: TGTGCCAGCAGCCGGGTCTACCGCTACAATGAGCAGTTCTTC.

This clone occurred a few times. V and J are TRBV2 and TRBJ2-7; D may be TRBD1 (6 bases). The germline V gene has CDR1 SNHLY and CDR2 FYNNEI. CDR3 length equals 15 residues. V lost 6 bases and J lost 1, with 16 bases in between. The CDR3 loop reads CASSKEVQGSYEQYF. The CDR3 DNA is TGTGCCAGCAGCAAAGAGGTCCAGGGGTCCTACGAGCAGTACTTC. Full variable domain (outside the CDR3, taken from reference TRBV2 and TRBJ2-7): EPEVTQTPSHQVTQMGQEVILRCVPISNHLYFYWYRQILGQKVEFLVSFYNNEISEKSEIFDDQFSVERPDGSNFTLKIRSTKLEDSAMYFCASSKEVQGSYEQYFGPGTRLTVT.

This clone showed up just once. This chain joins TRBV6-5 and TRBJ1-1; perhaps TRBD1 as D (6 bases). Trimming removed 6 bases at V and 5 bases at J, with 10 bases between. This CDR3 has 12 residues. CDR1 and CDR2 (germline): MNHEY, SVGAGI. The CDR3 DNA reads as TGTGCCAGCAGACAGGGAGGGACTGAAGCTTTCTTT. As protein: CASRQGGTEAFF.

The chain couples TRBV2 to TRBJ2-1; 13 bases map to TRBD2. Trimming removed 6 bases from V and 5 bases from J; junction bases left unmatched: 1. CDR3 length equals 14 residues. Germline lookup yields CDR1 SNHLY and CDR2 FYNNEI. In DNA form, the CDR3 reads TGTGCCAGCAGAGGGACTAGCGGGAACAATGAGCAGTTCTTC. Its translation: CASRGTSGNNEQFF.

A note on this clone: Other DNA sequences from this sample encode an identical CDR3 as well. The chain has TRBV5-4 and TRBJ2-2, with TRBD1 matching 7 bases. This CDR3 region has 14 residues. Trimming cost V 0 bases and J 5 bases; bases outside gene matches: 1. Germline values: CDR1 SGHNT, CDR2 YYREEE (reference sequence). This chain's CDR3 is CASSLGGQTGELFF. The CDR3 DNA sequence: TGTGCCAGCAGCTTGGGGGGACAGACCGGGGAGCTGTTTTTT.

The chain is built from TRBV3-1 (or the pseudogene TRBV3-2) and TRBJ1-5, with D possibly being TRBD1 (6 bases). Germline lookup yields CDR1 LGHDT and CDR2 YNNKEL (reference sequence). The CDR3 is 14 amino acids. Trimming stripped 4 bases from V and 6 bases from J, with 13 bases between. The CDR3 DNA sequence: TGTGCCAGCAGCCTGGGGCAAGGGGGTCAGCCCCAGCATTTT. Translated: CASSLGQGGQPQHF.

The V call is TRBV2, the J call TRBJ1-2; D may be TRBD1 (5 bases). CDR3 length equals 17 residues. Germline CDR1 SNHLY, CDR2 FYNNEI. Trimming took 0 bases from V and 2 from J, leaving 16 bases between them. CDR3 coding DNA: TGTGCCAGCAGTGAAGCGCTTGGTCAGGGACTGAACTATGGCTACACCTTC. As protein: CASSEALGQGLNYGYTF.

The genes are TRBV7-2 and TRBJ1-2; D ambiguous. CDR3 length: 12 amino acids. Trimming stripped 3 bases from V and 3 bases from J, with 5 bases between. In germline, CDR1 is SGHTA, CDR2 FQGNSA. The CDR3 is CASSFSHYGYTF. CDR3 bases: TGTGCCAGCAGCTTTAGTCACTATGGCTACACCTTC.

This clone was detected only once. The chain joins TRBV3-1 (or the pseudogene TRBV3-2) to TRBJ1-5; D may be TRBD1 (6 bases). The V end lost 4 bases, the J end lost 6 bases, and 10 bases lay between the germline ends. Germline CDR1 and CDR2: LGHDT and YNNKEL (reference sequence). The CDR3 loop spans 13 amino acids. The CDR3 DNA sequence: TGTGCCAGCAGCCCGGGGGGGGCTCAGCCCCAGCATTTT. Protein: CASSPGGAQPQHF.

The gene calls are TRBV2 and TRBJ1-2, with D uncertain. This CDR3 region has 13 residues. The germline gives CDR1 SNHLY, CDR2 FYNNEI. Deletions cut 1 base from V and 8 bases from J, with 11 bases between. The CDR3 protein is CASSEDRGRGYTF. CDR3 in DNA: TGTGCCAGCAGTGAAGACCGGGGAAGAGGCTACACCTTC.

This chain joins TRBV6-6 and TRBJ1-3, with D maybe TRBD1 (6 bases). Looked up from germline, CDR1 is MNHNY and CDR2 is SVGAGI (reference sequence). V lost 6 bases and J lost 0, with 12 bases in between. The CDR3 sequence is 15 residues long. CDR3 DNA: TGTGCCAGCAGGCATCGGACAGACTCTGGAAACACCATATATTTT. Amino acid sequence: CASRHRTDSGNTIYF.

Only a few counts were recorded for this clone. DNA of the CDR3: TGTGCCAGCAGTTTGACAGTTAACTATGGCTACACCTTC. This translates into CASSLTVNYGYTF. V and J are TRBV12-3 or TRBV12-4 and TRBJ1-2; tentatively, D is TRBD1 (5 bases). V shed 3 bases and J shed 1 base, with 6 bases lying between them. There are 13 residues in the CDR3.

V gene TRBV2 combines with J gene TRBJ2-5, with TRBD1 matching over 9 bases. Per the germline V gene, CDR1 is SNHLY and CDR2 is FYNNEI. CDR3 length equals 15 residues. Trimming took 3 bases from V and 3 from J; bases not matched to a gene: 5. CDR3 region: CASSDLGDREETQYF. The CDR3 region has the DNA TGTGCCAGCAGTGACTTAGGGGACAGGGAAGAGACCCAGTACTTC.

This clone was seen a few times. V usage is TRBV5-1 and J usage is TRBJ1-2; TRBD1 matches at 9 bases. V dropped 4 bases and J dropped 8; count of bases not matched to a gene: 9. The length of the CDR3 is 14 residues. Looked up from germline, CDR1 is SGHRS and CDR2 is YFSETQ. The CDR3: CASSQGTGMDGYTF. The CDR3 region has the DNA TGCGCCAGCAGCCAAGGGACAGGGATGGACGGCTACACCTTC. Using reference TRBV5-1 and TRBJ1-2 for the parts outside the CDR3, the full variable domain is KAGVTQTPRYLIKTRGQQVTLSCSPISGHRSVSWYQQTPGQGLQFLFEYFSETQRNKGNFPGRFSGRQFSNSRSEMNVSTLELGDSALYLCASSQGTGMDGYTFGSGTRLTVV.

The chain carries TRBV28 and TRBJ1-4, with TRBD1 identical over 9 bases. With V trimmed by 5 bases and J by 7 bases, 8 bases remained unmatched. Germline V gives CDR1 MDHEN, CDR2 SYDVKM. The CDR3 consists of 15 residues. CDR3 protein: CASSLTGTGLEKLFF. Here the CDR3 DNA reads TGTGCCAGCAGTCTAACCGGGACAGGGCTTGAAAAACTGTTTTTT.

This clone was seen only once. The chain couples TRBV6-2 or TRBV6-3 to TRBJ2-3, with D possibly being TRBD2 (6 bases). This CDR3 comprises 15 residues. CDR1 MNHEY and CDR2 SVGEGT come from the germline V gene. Trimming removed 1 base at V and 0 bases at J, with 8 bases between. The CDR3 loop is CASSYWGDSTDTQYF. Written as DNA, the CDR3 is TGTGCCAGCAGTTACTGGGGGGACAGCACAGATACGCAGTATTTT.

The chain combines TRBV4-2 with TRBJ1-1; maybe TRBD1 (5 bases). V was cut by 0 bases and J by 3 bases, with 17 bases left in between. Germline V gives CDR1 LGHNA, CDR2 YNFKEQ. The CDR3 has 17 residues. In DNA form, the CDR3 reads TGTGCCAGCAGCCAAGAGGTTTGGCTCTCGGGGGACACTGAAGCTTTCTTT. Translation: CASSQEVWLSGDTEAFF.

This sequence joins TRBV7-8 and TRBJ2-1; 10 positions agree with TRBD2. The CDR3 is 15 residues long. Germline V gives CDR1 SGHVS, CDR2 FQNEAQ. V dropped 5 bases and J dropped 2; count of bases not matched to a gene: 3. Here the CDR3 reads CASSPLAGAYNEQFF. In DNA form, the CDR3 reads TGTGCCAGCAGCCCCCTAGCGGGGGCCTACAATGAGCAGTTCTTC.

The CDR3 region has the DNA TGTGCCAGCAGCTTAAGGGGAGGGAGCACAGATACGCAGTATTTT. It codes for CASSLRGGSTDTQYF. The chain carries TRBV7-2 and TRBJ2-3; 7 bases line up with TRBD2. The CDR3 is 15 residues long. From germline, CDR1 is SGHTA and CDR2 FQGNSA. J was trimmed by 0 bases and V by 2 bases; bases with no gene match: 2.

Of note for this clone: Within the sample, other DNA sequences also encode this same CDR3. The J gene is TRBJ2-4, the V gene TRBV5-1; TRBD2 agrees at 7 bases. Per the germline V gene, CDR1 is SGHRS and CDR2 is YFSETQ. The CDR3 totals 14 residues. J gave up 8 bases and V 0 bases, and 5 bases lay outside the gene matches. The CDR3 region has the DNA TGCGCCAGCAGCTTGGGACTAGCCGGCGACATTCAGTACTTC. Protein sequence: CASSLGLAGDIQYF.

In its sample, this clone was seen once. The gene calls are TRBV2 and TRBJ1-2, with 10 nucleotides matching TRBD1. V was pared by 9 bases and J by 8 bases, with 9 bases of the junction left unmatched. The V gene's germline CDR1 is SNHLY and CDR2 FYNNEI. The CDR3 is made up of 13 amino acids. CDR3 region: CASRTGGEGGYTF. CDR3 nucleotides: TGTGCCAGTCGGACAGGGGGAGAAGGCGGCTACACCTTC.

CDR3 in amino acids: CASSIGAGGPSDTQYF. The CDR3 DNA sequence: TGTGCCAGTAGTATAGGGGCGGGGGGGCCATCAGATACGCAGTATTTT. This chain links TRBV19 with TRBJ2-3, with 9 bases lining up with TRBD2. The trim removed 1 base at V and 4 bases at J, leaving 6 bases unmatched. CDR1 is LNHDA and CDR2 is SQIVND in the germline V gene (reference sequence). This CDR3 is 16 amino acids long.

The CDR3 sequence is CATSDSLAGTDTQYF. CDR3 in DNA: TGTGCCACCAGTGATTCACTAGCGGGCACAGATACGCAGTATTTT. The V call is TRBV24-1, the J call TRBJ2-3, with 8 bases identical to TRBD2. This CDR3 region has 15 residues. Germline CDR1 KGHDR, CDR2 SFDVKD. The V segment lost 2 bases and the J segment 1 base; nucleotides outside the gene matches: 1.

The chain combines TRBV28 with TRBJ2-3; D gene uncertain. V was clipped by 4 bases and J by 0 bases, with 8 bases between them. The germline CDR1 and CDR2 sequences are MDHEN and SYDVKM. The CDR3 loop spans 14 amino acids. The CDR3 protein is CASSYRSSTDTQYF. In DNA, the CDR3 is TGTGCCAGCAGTTACAGATCTAGCACAGATACGCAGTATTTT.

The chain uses TRBV28 and TRBJ1-6; the D gene is possibly TRBD1 (5 bases). The germline CDR1 and CDR2 sequences are MDHEN and SYDVKM. The CDR3 is 14 residues long. Trimming pared 4 bases from V and 5 bases from J, leaving 9 bases between. This chain's CDR3 is CASSSGLHNSPLHF. For the CDR3, the DNA is TGTGCCAGCAGTTCGGGACTCCATAATTCACCCCTCCACTTT.

This clone was found once. The chain employs TRBV6-5 and TRBJ1-3; possible D gene TRBD1, 6 bases. The CDR3 has 15 amino acids. Trimming took off 8 bases at V and 2 bases at J, with 16 bases between the two ends. In germline, CDR1 is MNHEY, CDR2 SVGAGI. The DNA of the CDR3 is TGTGCCAGCGGCGTCGGGGGGCGGCCTGGAAACACCATATATTTT. Its protein is CASGVGGRPGNTIYF.

This rearrangement joins TRBV5-1 to TRBJ1-3; no definite D call. V dropped 2 bases and J dropped 8 bases, with 8 bases sitting between them. The V gene's germline CDR1 is SGHRS and CDR2 YFSETQ. CDR3 size: 12 residues. The CDR3 DNA follows: TGCGCCAGCAGCTTACCGGCGGACACCATATATTTT. Translated: CASSLPADTIYF.

A single count supports this clone. The CDR3 region has the DNA TGCGCCAGCAGCGTTGGAGGTACTAACTATGGCTACACCTTC. Translation gives CASSVGGTNYGYTF. V and J are TRBV5-1 and TRBJ1-2; unclear D gene. CDR1 is SGHRS, CDR2 YFSETQ, per germline. V shed 4 bases and J shed 0 bases, with 10 bases lying between them. This CDR3 is built from 14 residues.